A selection of T cell receptor beta chains follows, all from one sample in a study of blood T cells in healthy people across ages. In TCRdb, the 5' RACE reads were re-called with MiXCR into one record per CDR3 protein. The sample has approximately 800,000 distinct CDR3 sequences; roughly 60% are singletons. The specimen sequenced was blood. All receptors come from a man aged 30 to 45 in good health. The CDR3 runs from the conserved cysteine through the conserved F or W. The order of the fields is V gene, J gene, D gene, clone size, CDR3 DNA, CDR3 protein. D genes are given only for firm matches. Expanded clones are given a class, and other clones once, few, many or no size at all.

TRBV12-3/TRBV12-4	TRBJ1-6	NA	once	TGTGCCAGCAGTTTGGCTCACTCACCCCTCCACTTT	CASSLAHSPLHF
TRBV6-2/TRBV6-3	TRBJ2-1	NA	NA	TGTGCCAGCAGTTATCTTTCCCCAAGTCAGGGGTACAATGAGCAGTTCTTC	CASSYLSPSQGYNEQFF
TRBV25-1	TRBJ2-2	TRBD1	NA	TGTGCCAGCAGTACCTACAGGGGCCCTACGAACACCGGGGAGCTGTTTTTT	CASSTYRGPTNTGELFF
TRBV7-3	TRBJ2-1	TRBD2	NA	TGTGCCAGCAGCTTAGAAGCGGGGGGGCCAGCGGATAAGAATGAGCAGTTCTTC	CASSLEAGGPADKNEQFF
TRBV12-3/TRBV12-4	TRBJ1-1	NA	NA	TGTGCCAGCAGTTATCTGCGAACTGAAGCTTTCTTT	CASSYLRTEAFF
TRBV3-1	TRBJ1-2	NA	NA	TGTGCCAGCAGCCAAGCCGGGCCTAACTATGGCTACACCTTC	CASSQAGPNYGYTF
TRBV5-4	TRBJ2-6	TRBD1	NA	TGTGCCAGCAGCTGGGGGACAGGGGACTCTGGGGCCAACGTCCTGACTTTC	CASSWGTGDSGANVLTF
TRBV28	TRBJ1-1	NA	NA	TGTGCCAGCATTTTGAGGGGGGAAGCTTTCTTT	CASILRGEAFF
TRBV20-1	TRBJ1-4	TRBD1	NA	TGCAGTGCGAGGGACAGAGGAGAAAAACTGTTTTTT	CSARDRGEKLFF
TRBV30	TRBJ1-1	NA	NA	TGTGCCTGGAGTCGTGGGACGCGGGACACTGAAGCTTTCTTT	CAWSRGTRDTEAFF